This T cell receptor beta chain was obtained from a study of blood T cells in healthy people across ages. Then a second PCR, running about 6 to 12 cycles, was carried out with a sample-barcoded 5' primer and a J-beta primer mix. One entry per CDR3 protein, called by TCRdb with MiXCR from the 5' RACE reads. The sample has roughly 1 million distinct CDR3 sequences; approximately 26% are singletons. The CDR3 is made up of 13 amino acids. The V gene's germline CDR1 is SGHTA and CDR2 FQGNSA. The sample was also linked to a second study, of T cells of mothers and their children. From that paper: Extracted RNA, in its entirety, went into cDNA synthesis at about 1.6 ug per 15 ul. TCR recombination output is shaped by thymic selection similarly in related and unrelated pairs.

Sequencing was performed on blood. The TCR was taken from a girl aged 2 to 10 in good health. The chain links TRBV7-2 to TRBJ2-5; no firm D call. Gene TRBJ2-7 matches the end of the DNA better, so the J call may be wrong. The CDR3 DNA reads as TGTGCCAGCAGTCACAGTGGGCCCTACGAGCAGTACTTC. Its translation: CASSHSGPYEQYF.